Sequencing of this TCR beta chain was carried out in a study of cytomegalovirus exposure and HLA in healthy donors. Both 60 Vbeta primers and 13 Jbeta primers went into the PCR. Only in-frame clones appear in the TCRdb table, and some are missing; sequencing was by immunoSEQ multiplex PCR. Here the sample spans around 61,000 clones, approximately 74% being singletons. Notes on the study in general: In a later analysis, TCR beta V- and J-gene trimming was associated with a missense DCLRE1C variant. With DRB1 most and HLA-C fewest, TCR association rates differed between HLA loci in a later analysis. The study recorded 160 or so TCR beta chains that were cytomegalovirus-associated.

Remarks on this clone: Its antigen is not identified.

The sample consisted of PBMCs. The receptor comes from a man aged 35-49 years in good health and CMV-seropositive.

As DNA, the CDR3 is TGTGCCAGCAGCTCGGGAAGACAGGGGGCTACCCCCTCCGGGGCCAACGTCCTGACTTTC. Its translation is CASSSGRQGATPSGANVLTF. The chain joins TRBV7-3 to TRBJ2-6; 10 bases agree with TRBD1. Germline lookup yields CDR1 SGHTA and CDR2 FQGTGA. This CDR3 has 20 residues. The V gene end was trimmed by 4 bases and the J gene end by 4 bases; junction bases not matched to a gene: 16.